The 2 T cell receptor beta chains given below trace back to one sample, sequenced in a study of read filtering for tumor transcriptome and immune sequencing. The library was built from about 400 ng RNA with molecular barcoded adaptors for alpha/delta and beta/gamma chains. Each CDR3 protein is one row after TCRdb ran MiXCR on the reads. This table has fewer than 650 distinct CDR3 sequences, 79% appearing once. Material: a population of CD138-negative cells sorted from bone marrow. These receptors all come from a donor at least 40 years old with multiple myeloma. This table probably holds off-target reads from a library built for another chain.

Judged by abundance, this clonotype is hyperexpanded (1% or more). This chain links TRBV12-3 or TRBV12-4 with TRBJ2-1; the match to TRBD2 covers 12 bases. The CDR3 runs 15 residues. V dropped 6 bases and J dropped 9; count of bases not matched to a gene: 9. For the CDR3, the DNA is TGTGCCAGCAGCCCCCTAGCGGGGGGGCCCAGTGAGCAGTTCTTC. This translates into CASSPLAGGPSEQFF.

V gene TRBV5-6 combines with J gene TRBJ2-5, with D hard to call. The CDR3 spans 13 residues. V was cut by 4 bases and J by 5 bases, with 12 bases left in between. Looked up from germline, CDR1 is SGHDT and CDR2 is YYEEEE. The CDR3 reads CASSPDVGETQYF. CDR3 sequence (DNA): TGTGCCAGCAGCCCCGACGTAGGGGAGACCCAGTACTTC.